A selection of T cell receptor beta chains follows, all from one sample in a study of T cell changes during pregnancy in multiple sclerosis. Assay used: immunoSEQ multiplex PCR; TCRdb lists only in-frame clones, some missing. Among 50,000 to 60,000 clones, around 85% were seen once, and the ten largest hold about 0.41%. The sample consisted of CD4+ T cells from peripheral blood mononuclear cells, taken in the third trimester of pregnancy. These receptors were taken from a female donor with multiple sclerosis, enrolled in a pregnancy study. Each CDR3 is given with its conserved first and last residue. Fields, in order: V gene, CDR3 length, D gene, J gene, CDR3 DNA, CDR3 protein. A D gene is named only where the DNA matches it firmly.

TRBV5-7	17	-	TRBJ2-7	TGTGCCAGCAGCCAGACAGATCCGGGACTCTTATCCTACGAGCAGTACTTC	CASSQTDPGLLSYEQYF
TRBV7-2	13	-	TRBJ1-1	TGTGCCAGCGGCATTAAGGGAGGTCCTGAAGCTTTCTTT	CASGIKGGPEAFF
TRBV5-1	16	TRBD1	TRBJ2-7	TGCGCCAGCAGCTTGGTTACCGGGACAGGGTTCGACGAGCAGTACTTC	CASSLVTGTGFDEQYF
TRBV7-8	16	TRBD2	TRBJ2-2	TGTGCCAGCAGCTCGCGGGGGTTGGCGAACACCGGGGAGCTGTTTTTT	CASSSRGLANTGELFF
TRBV2	14	TRBD1	TRBJ2-7	TGTGCCAGCAGGCCCACAGGGGGCGGAAACGAGCAGTACTTC	CASRPTGGGNEQYF
TRBV6-1	14	-	TRBJ1-2	TGTGCCAGCTCAATTAGCTGGACACACTATGGCTACACCTTC	CASSISWTHYGYTF
TRBV5-1	15	-	TRBJ2-2	TGCGCCAGCAGCTTGTACGACAGAAACACCGGGGAGCTGTTTTTT	CASSLYDRNTGELFF
TRBV10-3	13	TRBD1	TRBJ2-3	TGTGCCATCAGACAGGACAGGGGAGATACGCAGTATTTT	CAIRQDRGDTQYF
TRBV27	15	TRBD2	TRBJ2-1	TGTGCCAGCAGTCCCTGGACTAGCGGGAGAAATGAGCAGTTCTTC	CASSPWTSGRNEQFF
TRBV7-9	15	TRBD2	TRBJ2-5	TGTGCCAGCAGCTTTCTAGCGGGAGGCGGCGAGACCCAGTACTTC	CASSFLAGGGETQYF
TRBV6-5	15	-	TRBJ1-1	TGTGCCAGCAGTTACTCGAATCGGGTGAACACTGAAGCTTTCTTT	CASSYSNRVNTEAFF
TRBV19	15	-	TRBJ1-5	TGTGCCAGTAGTATGGACACGGGAGGCAATCAGCCCCAGCATTTT	CASSMDTGGNQPQHF
TRBV19	14	TRBD1	TRBJ1-1	TGTGCCAGTAGTGACAGGGTGGTGAACACTGAAGCTTTCTTT	CASSDRVVNTEAFF
TRBV5-1	15	TRBD1	TRBJ1-2	TGCGCCAGCAGCCCCCCCGACAGGGGCGTAGTTGGCTACACCTTC	CASSPPDRGVVGYTF
TRBV7-2	14	TRBD1	TRBJ1-1	TGTGCCAGCAGCCGGGACAGGCGCAGGGCTGAAGCTTTCTTT	CASSRDRRRAEAFF
TRBV6-5	16	-	TRBJ2-1	TGTGCCAGCAGTTACTCTCAGGGGTCCTCCTACAATGAGCAGTTCTTC	CASSYSQGSSYNEQFF
TRBV2	14	-	TRBJ2-1	TGTGCCAGCATTGGACTGAAATCCTACAATGAGCAGTTCTTC	CASIGLKSYNEQFF